This T cell receptor (beta chain) was captured by sequencing in a study of post-analysis software for immune sequencing data. Study context: In terms of disease course, relapsing-remitting, secondary progressive and progressive-relapsing multiple sclerosis were included. General study results and limits: Controls had lower frequencies than patients of about five TRBV segments, which included TRBV5-6, TRBV5-1 and TRBV20-1.

Unique-molecular-identifier-tagged TCR beta cDNA libraries were used. T cells numbering 1 to 10 million gave rise to a few hundred thousand cDNA molecules. Using its own MiXCR run on the PCR reads, TCRdb lists one record per CDR3 protein. Of about 540,000 distinct CDR3 sequences in the sample, about a third are singletons; the top ten hold approximately 6%. V was pared by 1 base and J by 1 base, with 10 bases between. The CDR3 is made up of 15 amino acids. Germline CDR1 is SGHTA and CDR2 is FQGNSA. With respect to this clonotype: Its specificity is unknown.

This receptor was identified in a girl aged 2-17 years with multiple sclerosis. The material sequenced was blood. The genes are TRBV7-2 and TRBJ2-5, with D uncertain. The CDR3 region has the DNA TGTGCCAGCAGCTTAGATGGGCGACCCCAAGAGACCCAGTACTTC. It encodes CASSLDGRPQETQYF.